This T cell receptor beta chain was found in a study of blood T cell repertoires in COVID-19. Study in general: Acute-phase and convalescent COVID-19 samples originated in the United States, Italy and Spain. PBMCs, B-cell-depleted T cells, or T cells provided the cDNA or gDNA that made up the material.

Trimming removed 3 bases from V and 7 bases from J, with 18 bases in between. CDR1 and CDR2 from the germline V gene are SGHNT and YYREEE (reference sequence). This CDR3 spans 15 amino acids. Original processing notes: Amplification of reference gene primers was used by the study to estimate nucleated cell counts. The data were produced by immunoSEQ multiplex PCR, yet TCRdb's version contains in-frame clones alone and is incomplete. Clone size and V and J calls were adopted from that table, with D and trimming inferred from the DNA. The repertoire holds roughly 40,000 clones, with roughly 88% as singletons.

The specimen was peripheral blood. V is TRBV5-4 and J is TRBJ2-3; TRBD2 is a possible D gene (6 bases). The receptor's source is a human donor in a cohort sampled during active COVID-19. The CDR3 nucleotides are TGTGCCAGCAGCTCCACGGGACTGATGGGTAATACGCAGTATTTT. Translation: CASSSTGLMGNTQYF.